This T cell receptor beta chain stems from a study of blood T cells in healthy people across ages. This clonotype was detected ten times or more. Samples each yielded at least 5.5 micrograms of total RNA. V was clipped by 7 bases and J by 4 bases, with 11 bases between them. Germline V gene data show CDR1 as SQVTM and CDR2 as ANQGSEA. CDR3 length: 13 residues. A second PCR, run for roughly 7 to 12 cycles, used a sample-barcoded 5' primer plus a J-beta primer mix. MiXCR was run by TCRdb on the 5' RACE reads, yielding one entry per CDR3 protein. The profile shows 1.8 million or so distinct CDR3 sequences, approximately 40% of them singletons.

The sequence was collected from a human donor in good health. The sequenced sample consisted of blood. The chain couples TRBV29-1 to TRBJ2-6; D gene ambiguous. This CDR3 is CSASVSGANVLTF. The CDR3 nucleotides are TGCAGCGCTAGTGTCTCCGGGGCCAACGTCCTGACTTTC.